This T cell receptor beta chain was sequenced in a study of blood T cell dynamics during melanoma immunotherapy. Study findings and constraints: The study could not tell melanoma-specific clones from general immune activation.

Time point noted: week 3, after first cycle of checkpoint inhibitor. One draw preceded checkpoint blockade; another followed its first cycle at week 3. Response was assessed by RECIST 1.1 at 12 weeks, except a couple of rapid progressors. No patient had earlier systemic cancer treatment, concurrent immunosuppressants, or another active cancer. Notes on this clone: What it recognizes is unknown.

The repertoire was sequenced with immunoSEQ multiplex PCR; TCRdb's copy has only in-frame clones and lacks some. The data show thousands of clones, with over 65% seen just once and roughly 30% held by the top ten. In germline, CDR1 is SQVTM, CDR2 ANQGSEA. The length of the CDR3 is 14 residues. Between the trimmed V and J ends, which lost 8 bases and 5 bases, there was a span of 21 bases. The source was blood, collected from a patient treated with checkpoint blockade. The chain links TRBV29-1 to TRBJ1-2; D is possibly TRBD1 (5 bases). This receptor was identified in a human donor with melanoma. Some clones in this sample may be carry-over from other donors' samples. CDR3 in amino acids: CSSRGAGAPYGYTF. CDR3 bases: TGCAGCTCTAGAGGGGCAGGAGCCCCTTATGGCTACACCTTC.